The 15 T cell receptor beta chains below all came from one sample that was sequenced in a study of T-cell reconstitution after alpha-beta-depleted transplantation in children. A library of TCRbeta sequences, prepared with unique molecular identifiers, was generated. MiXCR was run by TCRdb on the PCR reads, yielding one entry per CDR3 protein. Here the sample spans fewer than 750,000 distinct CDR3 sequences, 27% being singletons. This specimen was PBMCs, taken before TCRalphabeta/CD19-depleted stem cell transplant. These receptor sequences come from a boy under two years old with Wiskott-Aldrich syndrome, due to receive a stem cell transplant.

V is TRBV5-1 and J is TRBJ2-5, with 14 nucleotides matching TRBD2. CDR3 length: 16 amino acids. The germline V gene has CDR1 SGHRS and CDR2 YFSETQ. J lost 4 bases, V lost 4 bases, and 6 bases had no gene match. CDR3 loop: CASSVPGLAGVETQYF. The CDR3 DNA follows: TGCGCCAGCAGCGTACCGGGACTAGCGGGAGTAGAGACCCAGTACTTC.

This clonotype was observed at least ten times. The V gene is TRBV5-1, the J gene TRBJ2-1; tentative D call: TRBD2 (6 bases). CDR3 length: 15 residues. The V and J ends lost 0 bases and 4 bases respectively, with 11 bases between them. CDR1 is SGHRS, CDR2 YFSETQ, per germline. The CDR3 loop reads CASSLDGSGYNEQFF. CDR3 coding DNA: TGCGCCAGCAGCTTGGATGGTAGCGGATACAATGAGCAGTTCTTC.

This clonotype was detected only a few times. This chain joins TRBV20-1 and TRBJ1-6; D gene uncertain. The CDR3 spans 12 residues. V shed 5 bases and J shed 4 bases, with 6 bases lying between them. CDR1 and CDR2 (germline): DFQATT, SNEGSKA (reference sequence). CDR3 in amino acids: CSAAGYNSPLHF. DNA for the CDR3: TGCAGTGCTGCGGGATATAATTCACCCCTCCACTTT.

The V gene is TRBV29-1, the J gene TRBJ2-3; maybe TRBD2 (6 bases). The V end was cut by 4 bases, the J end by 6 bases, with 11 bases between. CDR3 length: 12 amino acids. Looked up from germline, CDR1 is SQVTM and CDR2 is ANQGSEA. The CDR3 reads CSVVPGEDTQYF. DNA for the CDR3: TGCAGCGTTGTTCCGGGGGAGGATACGCAGTATTTT.

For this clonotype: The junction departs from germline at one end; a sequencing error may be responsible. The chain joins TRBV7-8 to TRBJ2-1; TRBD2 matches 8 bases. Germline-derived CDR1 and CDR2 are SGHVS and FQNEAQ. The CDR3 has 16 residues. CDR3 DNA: TGTTCCAGCAGCTTAGGGAGCGGGGGCTTGGGCAATGAGCTGTTCTTC. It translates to CSSSLGSGGLGNELFF.

CDR3 residues: CASSFRKQGGDNQPQHF. CDR3 bases: TGTGCCAGCAGTTTTCGAAAACAGGGGGGGGACAATCAGCCCCAGCATTTT. The rearrangement links TRBV12-3 or TRBV12-4 to TRBJ1-5, with 8 bases matching TRBD1. The CDR3 loop spans 17 amino acids. The V segment lost 3 bases and the J segment 3 bases; nucleotides outside the gene matches: 10.

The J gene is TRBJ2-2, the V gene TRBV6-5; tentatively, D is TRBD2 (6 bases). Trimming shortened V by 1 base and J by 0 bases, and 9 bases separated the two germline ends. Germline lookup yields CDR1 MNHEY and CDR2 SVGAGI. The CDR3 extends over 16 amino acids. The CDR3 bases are TGTGCCAGCAGTTACTGGAGCGGGTCGAACACCGGGGAGCTGTTTTTT. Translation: CASSYWSGSNTGELFF.

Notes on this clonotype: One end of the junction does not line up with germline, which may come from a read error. The CDR3 region is CSARDIRRLYTEELFF. The CDR3 nucleotides read TGCAGTGCTAGAGATATAAGGCGGTTATACACCGAGGAGCTGTTTTTT. This sequence joins TRBV20-1 and TRBJ2-2; D not resolved. This CDR3 has 16 residues. The germline gives CDR1 DFQATT, CDR2 SNEGSKA (reference sequence).

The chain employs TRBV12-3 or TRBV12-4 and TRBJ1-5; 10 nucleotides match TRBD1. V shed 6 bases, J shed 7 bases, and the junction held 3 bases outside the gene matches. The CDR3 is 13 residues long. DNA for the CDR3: TGTGCCAGCAGCCGGGGACAGGGGCAGCCCCAGCATTTT. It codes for CASSRGQGQPQHF.

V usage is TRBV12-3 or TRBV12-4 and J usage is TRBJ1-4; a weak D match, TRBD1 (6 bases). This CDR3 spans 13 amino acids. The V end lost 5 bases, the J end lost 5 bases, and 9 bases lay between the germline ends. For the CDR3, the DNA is TGTGCCAGCAGTCAGGGGAGCAATGAAAAACTGTTTTTT. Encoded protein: CASSQGSNEKLFF.

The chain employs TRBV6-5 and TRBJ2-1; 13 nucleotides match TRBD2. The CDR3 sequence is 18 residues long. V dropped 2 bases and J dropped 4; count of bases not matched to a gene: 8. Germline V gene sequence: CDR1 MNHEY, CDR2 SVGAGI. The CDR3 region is CASSYGLAGEGRYNEQFF. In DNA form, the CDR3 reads TGTGCCAGCAGTTACGGACTAGCGGGAGAGGGAAGGTACAATGAGCAGTTCTTC.

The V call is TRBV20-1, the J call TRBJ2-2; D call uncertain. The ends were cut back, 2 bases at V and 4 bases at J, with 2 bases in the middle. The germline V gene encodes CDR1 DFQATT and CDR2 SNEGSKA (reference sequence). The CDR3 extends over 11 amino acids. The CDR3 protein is CSARRTGELFF. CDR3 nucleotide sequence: TGCAGTGCTAGACGCACCGGGGAGCTGTTTTTT.

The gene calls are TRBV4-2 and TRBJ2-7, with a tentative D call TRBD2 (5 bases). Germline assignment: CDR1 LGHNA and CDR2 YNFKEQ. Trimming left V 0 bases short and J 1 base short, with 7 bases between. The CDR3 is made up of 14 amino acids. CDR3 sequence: CASSQERDSYEQYF. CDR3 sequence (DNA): TGTGCCAGCAGCCAAGAACGGGATTCCTACGAGCAGTACTTC.

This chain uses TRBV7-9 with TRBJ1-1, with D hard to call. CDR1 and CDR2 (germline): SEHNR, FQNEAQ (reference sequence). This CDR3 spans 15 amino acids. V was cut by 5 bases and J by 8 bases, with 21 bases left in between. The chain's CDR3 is CASSPRYGLLGEAFF. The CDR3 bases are TGTGCCAGCAGCCCACGGTACGGTCTGCTCGGAGAAGCTTTCTTT.

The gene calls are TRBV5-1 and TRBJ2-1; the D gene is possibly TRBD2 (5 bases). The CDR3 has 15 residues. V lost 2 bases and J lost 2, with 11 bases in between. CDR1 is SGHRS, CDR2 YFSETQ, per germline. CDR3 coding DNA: TGCGCCAGCAGCTTTGGCGGGCAGACCTACAATGAGCAGTTCTTC. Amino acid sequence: CASSFGGQTYNEQFF.